The T cell receptor beta chain described here comes from a study of blood T cell repertoires in COVID-19. Germline assignment: CDR1 SEHNR and CDR2 FQNEAQ (reference sequence). This CDR3 contains 14 residues. Trimming took off 7 bases at V and 5 bases at J, with 17 bases between the two ends. This clone was detected a few times. TCRdb's copy holds only in-frame clones and misses some; the assay was immunoSEQ multiplex PCR. The table has about 140,000 clones, roughly four fifths seen once. The chain links TRBV7-9 to TRBJ1-2, with D possibly being TRBD1 (6 bases). Sequencing used peripheral blood. This clonotype was obtained from a woman of 80 years or more with acute or convalescent COVID-19. The CDR3 coding sequence is TGTGCCAGCACCCCAGGGGTGGGCAAGTATGGCTACACCTTC. Encoded protein: CASTPGVGKYGYTF. The whole variable domain, remainder taken from reference TRBV7-9 and TRBJ1-2, is DTGVSQNPRHKITKRGQNVTFRCDPISEHNRLYWYRQTLGQGPEFLTYFQNEAQLEKSRLLSDRFSAERPKGSFSTLEIQRTEQGDSAMYLCASTPGVGKYGYTFGSGTRLTVV.